The 3 T cell receptor beta chains presented below share a single source sample, sequenced in a study of cytomegalovirus exposure and HLA in healthy donors. The data were produced by immunoSEQ multiplex PCR, yet TCRdb's version contains in-frame clones alone and is incomplete. The sample carries roughly 250,000 clones, approximately 83% recorded once. The sample taken for sequencing was PBMCs. These receptors were obtained from a woman in her twenties or thirties in good health and CMV-seropositive.

J is TRBJ2-2 and V is TRBV5-1; possibly TRBD1 for D (6 bases). The CDR3 contains 14 residues. Germline CDR1 reads SGHRS; CDR2 reads YFSETQ. V lost 8 bases and J lost 0, with 11 bases in between. CDR3 loop: CASWTAPNTGELFF. CDR3 bases: TGCGCCAGTTGGACAGCTCCGAACACCGGGGAGCTGTTTTTT.

This sequence joins TRBV19 and TRBJ1-2; perhaps TRBD1 as D (5 bases). This CDR3 contains 13 residues. V was shortened by 6 bases and J by 0 bases, with 8 bases between the two germline ends. CDR1 is LNHDA, CDR2 SQIVND, per germline (reference sequence). CDR3 in amino acids: CASSPGANYGYTF. The DNA of the CDR3 is TGTGCCAGTAGCCCGGGGGCTAACTATGGCTACACCTTC.

The chain employs TRBV2 and TRBJ1-1; D remains unclear. The CDR3 sequence is 13 residues long. The germline V gene encodes CDR1 SNHLY and CDR2 FYNNEI. V shed 4 bases and J shed 0 bases, with 6 bases lying between them. This chain's CDR3 is CASSAYMNTEAFF. CDR3 DNA sequence: TGTGCCAGCAGTGCCTATATGAACACTGAAGCTTTCTTT.